These 26 T cell receptor beta chains were sequenced from one sample in a study of shared clonotypes between healthy human individuals. Naive CD8 cells lacked CD45RO, underwent positive selection for CCR7 and left out terminally differentiated effector memory CD45RA+ cells. The data were produced by immunoSEQ multiplex PCR, yet TCRdb's version contains in-frame clones alone and is incomplete. The sample records approximately 2,200,000 clones, 93% being singletons. Sequencing was carried out using naive CD8+ T cells from PBMCs. Receptors originate from a man aged 18 to 29 in good health. Some clones in this sample may be carry-over from other donors' samples.

This clone was found once. V gene TRBV2 combines with J gene TRBJ1-1, with D maybe TRBD1 (5 bases). Per the germline V gene, CDR1 is SNHLY and CDR2 is FYNNEI. V was shortened by 0 bases and J by 7 bases, with 15 bases between the two germline ends. This CDR3 has 15 amino acids. The CDR3 sequence is CASSEALGGLLEAFF. DNA for the CDR3: TGTGCCAGCAGTGAAGCGCTTGGGGGACTGCTTGAAGCTTTCTTT.

V is TRBV27 and J is TRBJ2-7; either TRBD1 or TRBD2 may fit D (6 bases each). This CDR3 is built from 14 residues. Germline V gene data show CDR1 as MNHEY and CDR2 as SMNVEV (reference sequence). V was trimmed by 1 base and J by 6 bases, leaving 13 bases between them. The CDR3 coding sequence is TGTGCCAGCAGTTTATGGGGGGCGAAGGCCGAGCAGTACTTC. Amino acid sequence: CASSLWGAKAEQYF.

The chain carries TRBV28 and TRBJ2-7; 15 bases align to TRBD2. Trimming took 5 bases from V and 7 from J; bases not matched to a gene: 15. Germline loops: CDR1 MDHEN, CDR2 SYDVKM. The CDR3 runs 18 residues. The CDR3 coding sequence is TGTGCCAGCAGTCCAAGACTAAGGACTAGCGGGAGGGCCGGGGAGCAGTACTTC. Protein sequence: CASSPRLRTSGRAGEQYF.

The chain employs TRBV9 and TRBJ2-3; D may correspond to TRBD1 or TRBD2 (5 bases each). V dropped 3 bases and J dropped 0 bases, with 11 bases sitting between them. CDR1 is SGDLS and CDR2 is YYNGEE in the germline V gene. The CDR3 loop spans 15 amino acids. The CDR3 DNA is TGTGCCAGCAGCGCAGACGGGGCTAGCACAGATACGCAGTATTTT. Translated, it gives CASSADGASTDTQYF.

This CDR3 is CASSVLPGNTEAFF. The CDR3, as DNA: TGTGCCAGCAGTGTCCTCCCTGGGAACACTGAAGCTTTCTTT. J is TRBJ1-1 and V is TRBV6-5, with unresolved D. CDR1 and CDR2 from the germline V gene are MNHEY and SVGAGI. CDR3 length equals 14 residues. V dropped 5 bases and J dropped 1 base, with 11 bases sitting between them.

J is TRBJ2-5 and V is TRBV11-2, with unresolved D. The CDR3 is made up of 13 amino acids. Per the germline V gene, CDR1 is SGHAT and CDR2 is FQNNGV. V dropped 4 bases and J dropped 5 bases, with 11 bases sitting between them. The DNA of the CDR3 is TGTGCCAGCAGCTCTAGGGTTTCGGAGACCCAGTACTTC. Its translation: CASSSRVSETQYF. Filled out from reference TRBV11-2 and TRBJ2-5, the complete variable domain reads EAGVAQSPRYKIIEKRQSVAFWCNPISGHATLYWYQQILGQGPKLLIQFQNNGVVDDSQLPKDRFSAERLKGVDSTLKIQPAKLEDSAVYLCASSSRVSETQYFGPGTRLLVL.

The genes are TRBV5-8 and TRBJ2-1; 7 positions agree with TRBD2. The CDR3 consists of 15 residues. The germline V gene encodes CDR1 SGHTS and CDR2 YDEGEE. J lost 3 bases, V lost 1 base, and 4 bases had no gene match. The CDR3 here is CASSLRREFYNEQFF. As DNA, the CDR3 is TGTGCCAGCAGCTTGAGGCGGGAGTTCTACAATGAGCAGTTCTTC.

The J gene is TRBJ1-1, the V gene TRBV6-1; maybe TRBD1 (6 bases). The length of the CDR3 is 14 residues. Trimming shortened V by 4 bases and J by 4 bases, and 13 bases separated the two germline ends. Germline-derived CDR1 and CDR2 are MNHNS and SASEGT. The CDR3 reads CASSVWGGGTEAFF. The CDR3, as DNA: TGTGCCAGCAGTGTGTGGGGGGGCGGCACTGAAGCTTTCTTT.

The CDR3 loop reads CASSLGAGGLPGDTQYF. The CDR3 DNA follows: TGTGCCAGCAGCTTAGGAGCGGGAGGCCTGCCGGGGGATACGCAGTATTTT. This chain connects TRBV7-2 to TRBJ2-3; TRBD2 agrees at 9 bases. The junction had 11 bases not matched to a gene; V was cut back by 1 base and J by 6 bases. Germline V CDR1 and CDR2: SGHTA, FQGNSA. This CDR3 contains 17 residues.

This chain links TRBV5-6 with TRBJ2-7; D is perhaps TRBD2 (6 bases). CDR3 length: 15 amino acids. Germline-derived CDR1 and CDR2 are SGHDT and YYEEEE. Trimming took 4 bases from V and 2 from J, leaving 16 bases between them. CDR3 amino acids: CASSTAGGFTYEQYF. The CDR3 DNA follows: TGTGCCAGCAGCACCGCCGGAGGGTTCACCTACGAGCAGTACTTC. The full variable domain, with the rest looked up from reference TRBV5-6 and TRBJ2-7, is DAGVTQSPTHLIKTRGQQVTLRCSPKSGHDTVSWYQQALGQGPQFIFQYYEEEERQRGNFPDRFSGHQFPNYSSELNVNALLLGDSALYLCASSTAGGFTYEQYFGPGTRLTVT.

This sequence joins TRBV7-3 and TRBJ2-1; D remains unclear. Germline V gene sequence: CDR1 SGHTA, CDR2 FQGTGA. The CDR3 is 15 residues long. The V end was cut by 5 bases, the J end by 5 bases, with 16 bases between. The CDR3 sequence: CASSPPPTIDNEQFF. The CDR3 bases are TGTGCCAGCAGCCCCCCCCCTACGATTGACAATGAGCAGTTCTTC.

V gene TRBV13 combines with J gene TRBJ2-7, with D tentatively TRBD1 (5 bases). Trimming removed 0 bases at V and 4 bases at J, with 10 bases between. Germline V lookup: CDR1 PRHDT, CDR2 FYEKMQ (reference sequence). This CDR3 region has 14 residues. This CDR3 is CASSLGTELYEQYF. Here the CDR3 DNA reads TGTGCCAGCAGCTTAGGGACAGAGCTTTACGAGCAGTACTTC. Drawing the rest from reference TRBV13 and TRBJ2-7, the complete variable domain is AAGVIQSPRHLIKEKRETATLKCYPIPRHDTVYWYQQGPGQDPQFLISFYEKMQSDKGSIPDRFSAQQFSDYHSELNMSSLELGDSALYFCASSLGTELYEQYFGPGTRLTVT.

The chain carries TRBV27 and TRBJ2-7, with 8 bases fitting TRBD1. J lost 5 bases, V lost 6 bases, and 6 bases had no gene match. The CDR3 loop spans 13 amino acids. CDR1 and CDR2 (germline): MNHEY, SMNVEV (reference sequence). CDR3 amino acids: CASSQIRGHEQYF. The CDR3 DNA follows: TGTGCCAGCAGCCAGATCAGGGGGCACGAGCAGTACTTC.

For this clone: Other DNA variants within this sample encode the same CDR3. J is TRBJ2-7 and V is TRBV27; TRBD1 or TRBD2 may be the D gene (5 bases each). In germline, CDR1 is MNHEY, CDR2 SMNVEV (reference sequence). This CDR3 is built from 13 residues. Trimming left V 5 bases short and J 2 bases short, with 10 bases between. DNA for the CDR3: TGTGCCAGCAGTCCGGGACGGCCCTACGAGCAGTACTTC. Protein product: CASSPGRPYEQYF.

The chain uses TRBV28 and TRBJ2-3; tentative D call: TRBD1 (6 bases). This CDR3 spans 15 amino acids. Trimming took 5 bases from V and 4 from J, leaving 16 bases between them. CDR1 and CDR2 (germline): MDHEN, SYDVKM. Here the CDR3 reads CASSPIRGNSDTQYF. Written as DNA, the CDR3 is TGTGCCAGCAGTCCCATCAGGGGCAACTCAGATACGCAGTATTTT. The complete variable domain, with remaining parts taken from reference TRBV28 and TRBJ2-3, reads DVKVTQSSRYLVKRTGEKVFLECVQDMDHENMFWYRQDPGLGLRLIYFSYDVKMKEKGDIPEGYSVSREKKERFSLILESASTNQTSMYLCASSPIRGNSDTQYFGPGTRLTVL.

The gene calls are TRBV15 and TRBJ2-7, with D perhaps assigned TRBD1 or TRBD2 (6 bases each). The CDR3 extends over 17 amino acids. Germline assignment: CDR1 LNHNV and CDR2 YYDKDF (reference sequence). V dropped 4 bases and J dropped 1 base, with 20 bases sitting between them. DNA of the CDR3: TGTGCCACCAGCACCACAGGGTTCCCTAGCGCTTCCTACGAGCAGTACTTC. Protein product: CATSTTGFPSASYEQYF.

The V gene is TRBV5-1, the J gene TRBJ2-1; tentative D call: TRBD1 (5 bases). The germline CDR1 and CDR2 sequences are SGHRS and YFSETQ. Trimming stripped 4 bases from V and 9 bases from J, with 11 bases between. This CDR3 spans 12 amino acids. The CDR3 bases are TGCGCCAGCAGCGTCAGGGTCGGTGAGCAGTTCTTC. This encodes CASSVRVGEQFF.

As to this clone: Other DNA sequences in the sample encode the same CDR3. The gene calls are TRBV19 and TRBJ2-7; possibly TRBD1 or TRBD2 for D (5 bases each). Between the trimmed V and J ends, which lost 3 bases and 2 bases, there was a span of 11 bases. This CDR3 spans 14 amino acids. Per germline, CDR1 LNHDA and CDR2 SQIVND (reference sequence). CDR3 sequence reads: CASSIRDGTYEQYF. Written as DNA, the CDR3 is TGTGCCAGTAGTATCCGGGACGGTACCTACGAGCAGTACTTC.

The gene calls are TRBV11-2 and TRBJ2-7, with D possibly matching TRBD2 (7 bases). The germline V and J ends were trimmed by 3 bases and 6 bases, with 12 bases remaining between them. CDR1 and CDR2 from the germline V gene are SGHAT and FQNNGV. The CDR3 runs to 13 residues. The CDR3 here is CASSFSAGAEQYF. In DNA form, the CDR3 reads TGTGCCAGCAGCTTTTCGGCGGGGGCCGAGCAGTACTTC.

The V call is TRBV7-3, the J call TRBJ1-1, with D possibly TRBD1 on 6 matching bases. The V gene's germline CDR1 is SGHTA and CDR2 FQGTGA. Deletions cut 1 base from V and 1 base from J, with 16 bases between. CDR3 length: 17 amino acids. The CDR3 sequence is CASSLIWDTHENTEAFF. CDR3 DNA sequence: TGTGCCAGCAGCTTAATTTGGGACACACATGAGAACACTGAAGCTTTCTTT.

This clone has just one count. The gene calls are TRBV7-3 and TRBJ2-7; 11 nucleotides agree with TRBD1. CDR1 and CDR2 (germline): SGHTA, FQGTGA. CDR3 length: 16 amino acids. Losses at the gene ends were 2 bases for V and 4 bases for J; bases not matched to a gene: 7. The CDR3: CASSLGRGQGAYEQYF. The CDR3 DNA follows: TGTGCCAGCAGCTTAGGCCGAGGACAGGGGGCTTACGAGCAGTACTTC.

The chain links TRBV6-5 to TRBJ2-7; a weak D match, TRBD2 (5 bases). Trimming cost V 6 bases and J 3 bases, with 15 bases left between them. This CDR3 is 14 amino acids long. CDR1 is MNHEY, CDR2 SVGAGI, per germline. CDR3 nucleotides: TGTGCCAGCAGCCCCGGGGTAGGAAACTACGAGCAGTACTTC. Amino acids: CASSPGVGNYEQYF.

The rearrangement uses TRBV27 and TRBJ2-2, with D possibly being TRBD1 (5 bases). Per germline, CDR1 MNHEY and CDR2 SMNVEV (reference sequence). V lost 2 bases and J 4 bases, leaving 14 bases between the germline ends. The CDR3 totals 16 residues. CDR3 in DNA: TGTGCCAGCAGTTTAGGCCCCAGGGTTACCACCGGGGAGCTGTTTTTT. Encoded protein: CASSLGPRVTTGELFF.

This rearrangement joins TRBV5-8 to TRBJ2-6; D remains ambiguous. Trimming shortened V by 4 bases and J by 4 bases, and 15 bases separated the two germline ends. Germline lookup yields CDR1 SGHTS and CDR2 YDEGEE. This CDR3 comprises 16 residues. The CDR3 region is CASSPPRTLGANVLTF. CDR3 in DNA: TGTGCCAGCAGCCCTCCAAGGACCCTCGGGGCCAACGTCCTGACTTTC.

The rearrangement links TRBV6-1 to TRBJ2-7; 7 nucleotides align to TRBD2. V lost 8 bases to trimming and J lost 7 bases; unmatched junction nucleotides: 14. This CDR3 region has 14 residues. Germline lookup yields CDR1 MNHNS and CDR2 SASEGT. The CDR3 DNA reads as TGTGCCAGCTCCGGGACTAACGACCTTCGGGAGCAGTACTTC. It yields the protein CASSGTNDLREQYF.

The genes are TRBV27 and TRBJ2-1; D gene ambiguous. V dropped 5 bases and J dropped 5 bases, with 10 bases sitting between them. The germline CDR1 and CDR2 sequences are MNHEY and SMNVEV (reference sequence). This CDR3 is built from 13 residues. The CDR3 sequence is CASSPSPNNEQFF. In DNA form, the CDR3 reads TGTGCCAGCAGTCCGTCGCCCAACAATGAGCAGTTCTTC.